Each of the 10 T cell receptor beta chains below was sequenced from the same sample in a study of cytomegalovirus exposure and HLA in healthy donors. The PCR used 60 Vbeta and 13 Jbeta primers. Some clones are missing from TCRdb's copy, which holds only in-frame ones; the method was immunoSEQ multiplex PCR. The sample gives about 130,000 clones, about four fifths of which show up once; about 1% is in the top ten. The material sequenced was PBMCs. Receptor source: a male donor in good health and CMV-seronegative.

The V and J genes are TRBV7-9 and TRBJ2-1, with D maybe TRBD1 (7 bases). CDR3 length: 16 residues. The V gene lost 6 bases and the J gene lost 0 bases, with 15 bases spanning the gap. Germline lookup yields CDR1 SEHNR and CDR2 FQNEAQ (reference sequence). The CDR3 DNA is TGTGCCAGCAGGGGGGGACAGTACGACTCCTACAATGAGCAGTTCTTC. Encoded protein: CASRGGQYDSYNEQFF.

This clone was seen a handful of times. CDR3 loop: CASRTGLGNSPLHF. CDR3 bases: TGTGCCAGCAGGACAGGGTTGGGGAATTCACCCCTCCACTTT. This chain connects TRBV6-5 to TRBJ1-6; 7 bases map to TRBD1. The germline CDR1 and CDR2 sequences are MNHEY and SVGAGI. The trim removed 6 bases at V and 7 bases at J, leaving 6 bases unmatched. This CDR3 spans 14 amino acids.

The chain carries TRBV7-6 and TRBJ1-4, with 8 bases aligning to TRBD1. Per germline, CDR1 SGHVS and CDR2 FNYEAQ. This CDR3 is built from 15 residues. Unmatched junction bases numbered 7, after V lost 5 bases and J lost 5 bases. Written as DNA, the CDR3 is TGTGCCAGCAGCCCCGGGACAGGTGAAAATGAAAAACTGTTTTTT. It yields the protein CASSPGTGENEKLFF. Full variable domain (missing parts from reference TRBV7-6 and TRBJ1-4): GAGVSQSPRYKVTKRGQDVALRCDPISGHVSLYWYRQALGQGPEFLTYFNYEAQQDKSGLPNDRFSAERPEGSISTLTIQRTEQRDSAMYRCASSPGTGENEKLFFGSGTQLSVL.

This chain uses TRBV12-5 with TRBJ1-2; D is uncertain. The germline V and J ends were trimmed by 0 bases and 3 bases, with 11 bases remaining between them. The CDR3 extends over 15 amino acids. Germline CDR1 LGHNT, CDR2 FRNRAP. This chain's CDR3 is CASGLVPGTDYGYTF. CDR3 nucleotide sequence: TGTGCTAGTGGTTTGGTGCCGGGAACGGACTATGGCTACACCTTC.

This clone was detected only a few times. The rearrangement links TRBV6-6 to TRBJ1-5, with 8 bases that match TRBD1. V was clipped by 6 bases and J by 0 bases; unmatched bases: 4. There are 15 residues in the CDR3. From germline, CDR1 is MNHNY and CDR2 SVGAGI (reference sequence). In DNA, the CDR3 is TGTGCCAGCAGATGGGACAGGAATAGCAATCAGCCCCAGCATTTT. It translates to CASRWDRNSNQPQHF.

This rearrangement joins TRBV5-4 to TRBJ2-5, with 8 nucleotides matching TRBD1. Unmatched junction bases numbered 10, after V lost 4 bases and J lost 5 bases. The CDR3 consists of 15 residues. Germline lookup yields CDR1 SGHNT and CDR2 YYREEE (reference sequence). DNA for the CDR3: TGTGCCAGCAGCAGTATGACAGGGGCAGGGGAGACCCAGTACTTC. Its translation: CASSSMTGAGETQYF.

The rearrangement links TRBV30 to TRBJ1-1; no clear D gene. The CDR3 loop spans 14 amino acids. Germline V CDR1 and CDR2: GTSNPN, SVGIG (reference sequence). Trimming took off 0 bases at V and 0 bases at J, with 8 bases between the two ends. CDR3: CAWSVKFMNTEAFF. The CDR3 DNA follows: TGTGCCTGGAGTGTAAAATTTATGAACACTGAAGCTTTCTTT.

This clone was seen once. CDR3 amino acids: CASAGGSYGNQPQHF. The CDR3, as DNA: TGTGCCAGCGCGGGGGGCTCTTATGGCAATCAGCCCCAGCATTTT. The rearrangement links TRBV6-1 to TRBJ1-5; perhaps TRBD1 as D (6 bases). Germline CDR1 is MNHNS and CDR2 is SASEGT. The germline V and J ends were trimmed by 8 bases and 2 bases, with 16 bases remaining between them. The CDR3 covers 15 residues.

This chain connects TRBV7-9 to TRBJ2-7; tentatively, D is TRBD1 (5 bases). The V and J ends lost 5 bases and 5 bases respectively, with 19 bases between them. The germline CDR1 and CDR2 sequences are SEHNR and FQNEAQ (reference sequence). The CDR3 runs to 15 residues. CDR3 in DNA: TGTGCCAGCAGCCCGATTATACAGGATTCCCACGAGCAGTACTTC. Its protein product is CASSPIIQDSHEQYF.

The chain links TRBV5-1 to TRBJ2-3; D is possibly TRBD2 (6 bases). This CDR3 is built from 13 residues. The germline V and J ends were trimmed by 3 bases and 5 bases, with 10 bases remaining between them. The germline CDR1 and CDR2 sequences are SGHRS and YFSETQ. The CDR3 reads CASSSTGEDTQYF. The CDR3 DNA reads TGCGCCAGCAGCTCAACGGGGGAAGATACGCAGTATTTT.